This T cell receptor beta chain emerged from a study of blood T cell repertoires in COVID-19. In the study overall: The United States, Italy and Spain supplied acute and convalescent COVID-19 samples. T cells, B-cell-depleted T cells, or PBMCs supplied cDNA or gDNA.

In the original processing: By means of reference gene primer amplification, nucleated cell counts were estimated. Libraries were prepared by immunoSEQ multiplex PCR; TCRdb keeps only in-frame clonotypes and omits some of them. The V and J calls and the clone size are those of that table, but D and trimming were determined from the DNA. The table includes over 80,000 clones, around nine tenths detected once. This CDR3 contains 13 residues. This clonotype was obtained from a man between 45 and 60 years old with acute or convalescent COVID-19. Sequencing was done on a sample of peripheral blood. The rearrangement links TRBV12-3 or TRBV12-4 to TRBJ2-1, with 8 bases aligning to TRBD2. The CDR3 is CATGTSVIDEQFF. DNA of the CDR3: TGTGCGACCGGGACTAGTGTTATCGATGAGCAGTTCTTC.